This T cell receptor (beta chain) was observed in a study of response to subunit inactivated influenza vaccine. In this sample, this clonotype turned up many times. MiXCR was run by TCRdb on the RT-PCR reads, yielding one entry per CDR3 protein. This table holds hundreds of thousands of distinct CDR3 sequences, approximately 14% found once. Deletions cut 1 base from V and 9 bases from J, with 15 bases between. The germline V gene has CDR1 LGHNA and CDR2 YSLEER. The CDR3 contains 14 residues. Here the sequenced sample was PBMCs from blood, taken 14 to 15 days before vaccination. This sequence originates from a man aged 50-59 years who received an inactivated influenza vaccine. The chain employs TRBV4-3 and TRBJ2-5; D is unclear. This chain's CDR3 is CASSQVNFPPAQYF. Written as DNA, the CDR3 is TGCGCCAGCAGCCAAGTTAACTTCCCCCCAGCCCAGTACTTC.